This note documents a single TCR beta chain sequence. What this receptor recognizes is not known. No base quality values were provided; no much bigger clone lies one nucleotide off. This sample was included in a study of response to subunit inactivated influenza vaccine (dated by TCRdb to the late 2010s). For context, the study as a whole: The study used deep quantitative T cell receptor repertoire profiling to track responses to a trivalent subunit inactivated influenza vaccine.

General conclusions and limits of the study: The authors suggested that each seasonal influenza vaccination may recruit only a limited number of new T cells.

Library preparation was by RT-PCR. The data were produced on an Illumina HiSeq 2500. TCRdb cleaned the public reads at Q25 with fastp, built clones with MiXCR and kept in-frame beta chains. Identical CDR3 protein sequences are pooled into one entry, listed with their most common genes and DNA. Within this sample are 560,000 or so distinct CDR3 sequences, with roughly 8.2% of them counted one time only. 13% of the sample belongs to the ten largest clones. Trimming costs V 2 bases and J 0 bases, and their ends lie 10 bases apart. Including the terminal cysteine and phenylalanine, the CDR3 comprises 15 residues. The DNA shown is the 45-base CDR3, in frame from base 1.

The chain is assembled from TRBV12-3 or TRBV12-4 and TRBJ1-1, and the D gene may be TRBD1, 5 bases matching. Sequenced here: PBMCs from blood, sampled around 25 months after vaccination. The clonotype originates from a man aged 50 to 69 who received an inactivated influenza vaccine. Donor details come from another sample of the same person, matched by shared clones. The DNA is TGTGCCAGCAGTTTATTTGGGGGATTGAACACTGAAGCTTTCTTT. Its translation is CASSLFGGLNTEAFF.